Described below is a single T cell receptor beta chain sequence and its context. What it recognizes is unknown. The CDR3 carries no conserved terminal phenylalanine or tryptophan, so it likely arises from a read error. The CDR3 contains 14 residues. CDR1 and CDR2 from the germline V gene are SGHDT and YYEEEE. V lost 2 bases, J lost 6 bases, and 6 bases stayed unmatched. The entry originates in a study of cytomegalovirus exposure and HLA in healthy donors. Regarding the study as a whole: The authors later linked a missense DCLRE1C variant to TCR beta V- and J-gene trimming. Reports indicated that the classifier achieved high specificity and sensitivity in diagnosing cytomegalovirus status. Earlier findings revealed that most TCR beta V segments proved productive either about 87% or about 30% of the time. Rare TCR sequences dominated, though some public TCRs recurred in many donors.

The PCR used 60 Vbeta and 13 Jbeta primers. TCRdb's table, derived via immunoSEQ multiplex PCR, lists solely in-frame clones and lacks some. Of some 150,000 clones in the sample, 79% were seen once. V is TRBV5-6 and J is TRBJ2-7; TRBD2 agrees at 9 bases. The source material was PBMCs. This clonotype originated in a man aged 35 to 55 in good health and CMV-seronegative. CDR3 bases: TGTGCCAGCAGCTTCCGCGGGAGGGGGGGCGAGCAGTACCTC. Translated, it gives CASSFRGRGGEQYL.